These 26 T cell receptor beta chains originate from one sample sequenced in a study of blood T cell repertoires in COVID-19. Repertoires were generated with immunoSEQ multiplex PCR, while TCRdb's copy carries only in-frame clones and drops some. The sample holds roughly 120,000 clones, over 60% seen once. The sequenced sample consisted of peripheral blood. The receptor source for this set is an elderly woman with active or convalescent COVID-19.

V gene TRBV19 combines with J gene TRBJ1-2; D unresolved. Trimming took 1 base from V and 9 from J, leaving 12 bases between them. This CDR3 region has 13 residues. Germline CDR1 LNHDA, CDR2 SQIVND (reference sequence). CDR3 sequence (DNA): TGTGCCAGTAGTATAGCTCGGGGTGTCAGCTACACCTTC. Protein: CASSIARGVSYTF.

The genes are TRBV24-1 and TRBJ2-7, with TRBD2 matching 13 bases. The CDR3 has 17 residues. After removal of 7 bases from V and 0 bases from J, the junction contained 8 bases not matched to a gene. The germline V gene has CDR1 KGHDR and CDR2 SFDVKD. The CDR3 sequence: CATRPGTSGIPSYEQYF. CDR3 DNA sequence: TGTGCCACCAGACCAGGGACTAGCGGGATTCCCTCCTACGAGCAGTACTTC.

This chain connects TRBV18 to TRBJ2-1; 14 positions match TRBD2. The CDR3 is 17 residues long. Germline-derived CDR1 and CDR2 are KGHSH and LQKENI. The ends lost 3 bases at V and 0 bases at J; junction bases unmatched: 1. CDR3 sequence: CASSPGTSGSSYNEQFF. Here the CDR3 DNA reads TGTGCCAGCTCACCCGGGACTAGCGGGAGCTCCTACAATGAGCAGTTCTTC.

This chain connects TRBV7-2 to TRBJ2-1, with 7 bases that match TRBD2. The V gene's germline CDR1 is SGHTA and CDR2 FQGNSA. The CDR3 extends over 14 amino acids. The V segment lost 6 bases and the J segment 3 bases; nucleotides outside the gene matches: 5. In DNA, the CDR3 is TGTGCCAGCAGTAACGGGGGGTACTACAATGAGCAGTTCTTC. Amino acids: CASSNGGYYNEQFF.

A few counts support this clone. The V and J genes are TRBV3-1 (or the pseudogene TRBV3-2) and TRBJ2-7, with 7 bases fitting TRBD1. V dropped 4 bases and J dropped 3; count of bases not matched to a gene: 3. The CDR3 covers 13 residues. The germline CDR1 and CDR2 sequences are LGHDT and YNNKEL (reference sequence). The CDR3 is CASSPTGYYEQYF. As DNA, the CDR3 is TGTGCCAGCAGCCCGACAGGGTACTACGAGCAGTACTTC.

The chain has TRBV9 and TRBJ2-3, with TRBD2 matching 7 bases. Trimming removed 1 base from V and 4 bases from J; junction bases left unmatched: 6. The CDR3 runs 15 residues. Germline V CDR1 and CDR2: SGDLS, YYNGEE. This CDR3 reads CASSVSGNRADTQYF. The CDR3 nucleotides are TGTGCCAGCAGCGTAAGCGGGAATCGCGCAGATACGCAGTATTTT.

This clone was observed once. The chain joins TRBV10-3 to TRBJ1-1; 7 nucleotides line up with TRBD1. CDR3 length: 13 residues. Looked up from germline, CDR1 is ENHRY and CDR2 is SYGVKD. The junction had 4 bases not matched to a gene; V was cut back by 6 bases and J by 3 bases. The CDR3 spells CAIRPQGDTEAFF. The CDR3 nucleotides are TGTGCCATCAGGCCCCAGGGGGACACTGAAGCTTTCTTT.

The V call is TRBV11-3, the J call TRBJ1-3, with D hard to call. CDR1 is SGHNT and CDR2 is YENEEA in the germline V gene. The V gene lost 3 bases and the J gene lost 13 bases, with 10 bases spanning the gap. The CDR3 is made up of 11 amino acids. This chain's CDR3 is CASSFRERIYF. The CDR3 DNA sequence: TGTGCCAGCAGCTTTCGGGAGAGGATATATTTT.

The genes are TRBV30 and TRBJ2-3, with a weak D call TRBD2 (6 bases). The ends were cut back, 3 bases at V and 0 bases at J, with 10 bases in the middle. The CDR3 is made up of 14 amino acids. In germline, CDR1 is GTSNPN, CDR2 SVGIG (reference sequence). The CDR3 DNA reads as TGTGCCTGGAGGATAGGAGGGAGCACAGATACGCAGTATTTT. This gives the protein CAWRIGGSTDTQYF.

The rearrangement uses TRBV7-9 and TRBJ2-3; tentatively, D is TRBD1 (6 bases). The CDR3 has 15 residues. CDR1 and CDR2 (germline): SEHNR, FQNEAQ (reference sequence). V shed 1 base and J shed 2 bases, with 10 bases lying between them. The CDR3, as DNA: TGTGCCAGCAGCTTAGGCGCAGGGGACACAGATACGCAGTATTTT. Translated: CASSLGAGDTDTQYF. Full variable domain (outside the CDR3, taken from reference TRBV7-9 and TRBJ2-3): DTGVSQNPRHKITKRGQNVTFRCDPISEHNRLYWYRQTLGQGPEFLTYFQNEAQLEKSRLLSDRFSAERPKGSFSTLEIQRTEQGDSAMYLCASSLGAGDTDTQYFGPGTRLTVL.

For this clone: Other DNA sequences of this sample code for an identical CDR3. The V and J genes are TRBV28 and TRBJ1-1; possibly TRBD1 for D (6 bases). The length of the CDR3 is 13 residues. Germline lookup yields CDR1 MDHEN and CDR2 SYDVKM. V shed 2 bases and J shed 4 bases, with 8 bases lying between them. CDR3 nucleotide sequence: TGTGCCAGCAGTTTACACAGGGCCACTGAAGCTTTCTTT. Its translation is CASSLHRATEAFF.

This chain uses TRBV5-1 with TRBJ2-1, with TRBD2 identical over 7 bases. The CDR3 runs 13 residues. V shed 4 bases, J shed 5 bases, and the junction held 3 bases outside the gene matches. The V gene's germline CDR1 is SGHRS and CDR2 YFSETQ. The CDR3 here is CASSPGTNNEQFF. DNA for the CDR3: TGCGCCAGCAGCCCAGGGACTAACAATGAGCAGTTCTTC.

The gene calls are TRBV7-8 and TRBJ1-1; D might be TRBD1 (6 bases). Germline CDR1 reads SGHVS; CDR2 reads FQNEAQ. The CDR3 is made up of 15 amino acids. Trimming shortened V by 1 base and J by 0 bases, and 9 bases separated the two germline ends. The CDR3 loop is CASSLVGQMNTEAFF. CDR3 nucleotide sequence: TGTGCCAGCAGCTTAGTCGGACAGATGAACACTGAAGCTTTCTTT.

The chain links TRBV19 to TRBJ2-7, with 7 positions matching TRBD2. Germline V gives CDR1 LNHDA, CDR2 SQIVND (reference sequence). This CDR3 is built from 13 residues. V shed 1 base, J shed 3 bases, and the junction held 0 bases outside the gene matches. CDR3 nucleotides: TGTGCCAGTAGTATAGCGGGAGGCTACGAGCAGTACTTC. As protein: CASSIAGGYEQYF.

The V call is TRBV5-1, the J call TRBJ2-1, with a tentative D call TRBD2 (6 bases). The CDR3 consists of 14 residues. Germline V gives CDR1 SGHRS, CDR2 YFSETQ. V was clipped by 1 base and J by 5 bases, with 10 bases between them. CDR3 protein: CASSLMGGHNEQFF. The CDR3 DNA is TGCGCCAGCAGCTTGATGGGAGGACACAATGAGCAGTTCTTC.

CDR3 in DNA: TGTGCCAGCAGCAAAATAGCGGAGGATGGGACCGGGGAGCTGTTTTTT. Translating gives CASSKIAEDGTGELFF. The rearrangement links TRBV7-6 to TRBJ2-2, with D possibly being TRBD2 (6 bases). The CDR3 is 16 residues long. Germline loops: CDR1 SGHVS, CDR2 FNYEAQ. The V end was cut by 5 bases, the J end by 5 bases, with 18 bases between. The whole variable domain, filled in from reference TRBV7-6 and TRBJ2-2, reads GAGVSQSPRYKVTKRGQDVALRCDPISGHVSLYWYRQALGQGPEFLTYFNYEAQQDKSGLPNDRFSAERPEGSISTLTIQRTEQRDSAMYRCASSKIAEDGTGELFFGEGSRLTVL.

The chain carries TRBV9 and TRBJ2-3; D call uncertain. V was pared by 0 bases and J by 6 bases, with 11 bases between. This CDR3 region has 14 residues. CDR1 is SGDLS, CDR2 YYNGEE, per germline. The CDR3 DNA reads TGTGCCAGCAGCGTAGCGGTCTCCGGGGATACGCAGTATTTT. Protein sequence: CASSVAVSGDTQYF.

The chain employs TRBV29-1 and TRBJ1-2, with no clear D. CDR1 is SQVTM, CDR2 ANQGSEA, per germline. V was trimmed by 3 bases and J by 5 bases, leaving 13 bases between them. The CDR3 sequence is 13 residues long. The CDR3 sequence: CSVDPMGGYGYTF. CDR3 nucleotides: TGCAGCGTTGACCCGATGGGCGGGTATGGCTACACCTTC.

J is TRBJ2-5 and V is TRBV27, with a possible D match to TRBD1 (5 bases). V lost 9 bases and J lost 2, with 13 bases in between. The CDR3 totals 13 residues. Germline CDR1 and CDR2: MNHEY and SMNVEV (reference sequence). The CDR3 nucleotides are TGTGCCAGATCCCCAAGACAGCAAGAGACCCAGTACTTC. Residues: CARSPRQQETQYF.

The chain has TRBV9 and TRBJ2-1, with TRBD2 matching 8 bases. The V gene's germline CDR1 is SGDLS and CDR2 YYNGEE. Germline trimming cut 4 bases from V and 3 bases from J; bases unmatched to any gene: 6. This CDR3 has 15 amino acids. The CDR3 spells CASSPASGYYNEQFF. The CDR3 DNA sequence: TGTGCCAGCAGCCCCGCTAGCGGGTACTACAATGAGCAGTTCTTC.

The J gene is TRBJ1-1, the V gene TRBV2, with D tentatively TRBD1 (6 bases). V lost 10 bases and J lost 4, with 19 bases in between. There are 14 residues in the CDR3. CDR1 is SNHLY, CDR2 FYNNEI, per germline. The CDR3 loop reads CATPGGAEGTEAFF. The CDR3 coding sequence is TGTGCCACCCCGGGGGGGGCCGAAGGCACTGAAGCTTTCTTT. The full variable domain, completed using reference TRBV2 and TRBJ1-1, is EPEVTQTPSHQVTQMGQEVILRCVPISNHLYFYWYRQILGQKVEFLVSFYNNEISEKSEIFDDQFSVERPDGSNFTLKIRSTKLEDSAMYFCATPGGAEGTEAFFGQGTRLTVV.

CDR3 DNA: TGTGCCAGCTCACCTGGGGCAGGGTCTCTGTCACCCCTCCACTTT. Its translation: CASSPGAGSLSPLHF. The chain recombines TRBV18 with TRBJ1-6; the D gene is possibly TRBD1 (5 bases). Germline V CDR1 and CDR2: KGHSH, LQKENI. The CDR3 is 15 residues long. Trimming shortened V by 3 bases and J by 10 bases, and 16 bases separated the two germline ends.

This chain uses TRBV27 with TRBJ1-2; possible D gene TRBD1, 5 bases. V dropped 4 bases and J dropped 4 bases, with 13 bases sitting between them. The CDR3 covers 14 residues. CDR1 is MNHEY and CDR2 is SMNVEV in the germline V gene (reference sequence). As DNA, the CDR3 is TGTGCCAGCAGTTCCTCCGGGACTGTCTATGGCTACACCTTC. Its translation is CASSSSGTVYGYTF.

The gene calls are TRBV6-5 and TRBJ1-2; TRBD1 might be the D (6 bases). Per germline, CDR1 MNHEY and CDR2 SVGAGI. CDR3 length: 15 residues. V dropped 8 bases and J dropped 2 bases, with 18 bases sitting between them. CDR3 amino acids: CASLAPQGKNYGYTF. CDR3 DNA sequence: TGTGCCAGCTTGGCCCCTCAGGGGAAAAACTATGGCTACACCTTC.

The chain joins TRBV5-1 to TRBJ1-2; D is unclear. Germline CDR1 reads SGHRS; CDR2 reads YFSETQ. This CDR3 region has 16 residues. The ends were cut back, 0 bases at V and 2 bases at J, with 14 bases in the middle. The CDR3 spells CASSLDYRGLNYGYTF. CDR3 DNA sequence: TGCGCCAGCAGCTTGGACTATCGAGGGCTCAACTATGGCTACACCTTC.

The chain carries TRBV7-8 and TRBJ2-7, with D possibly TRBD2 on 5 matching bases. CDR3 length equals 13 residues. V was pared by 4 bases and J by 5 bases, with 12 bases between. Germline lookup yields CDR1 SGHVS and CDR2 FQNEAQ. The CDR3 nucleotides read TGTGCCAGCAGCTGTCTAGCTTGCCACGAGCAGTACTTC. This encodes CASSCLACHEQYF.